This passage covers 20 T cell receptor beta chains from one sample sequenced in a study of T cell responses to AZD1222 COVID-19 vaccine. Sequencing was performed with immunoSEQ multiplex PCR; in TCRdb, only in-frame clones are kept and a portion is missing. The sample shows roughly 51,000 clones, about 89% of them seen only once. This material consisted of peripheral blood, taken 28 days after the second AZD1222 dose. All receptors come from an adult who received the AZD1222 COVID-19 vaccine.

The chain is built from TRBV25-1 and TRBJ1-3; no definite D call. Deletions cut 3 bases from V and 4 bases from J, with 7 bases between. The CDR3 has 13 amino acids. Germline CDR1 MGHDK, CDR2 SYGVNS. The CDR3 DNA reads as TGTGCCAGCAGTGAGATGGGGGGAAACACCATATATTTT. This sequence encodes CASSEMGGNTIYF. Complete variable domain (other parts from reference TRBV25-1 and TRBJ1-3): EADIYQTPRYLVIGTGKKITLECSQTMGHDKMYWYQQDPGMELHLIHYSYGVNSTEKGDLSSESTVSRIRTEHFPLTLESARPSHTSQYLCASSEMGGNTIYFGEGSWLTVV.

This clone was detected only once. The chain combines TRBV5-6 with TRBJ2-5; D gene ambiguous. With 1 base removed from V and 1 base from J, the gap between germline ends came to 14 bases. The germline gives CDR1 SGHDT, CDR2 YYEEEE. The CDR3 runs 16 residues. The CDR3 nucleotides read TGTGCCAGCAGCTTGTGGGGTAGTGGGGTCCAAGAGACCCAGTACTTC. Amino acid sequence: CASSLWGSGVQETQYF.

This chain joins TRBV29-1 and TRBJ2-2; TRBD1 is a possible D gene (6 bases). With 3 bases removed from V and 6 bases from J, the gap between germline ends came to 20 bases. This CDR3 comprises 16 residues. Germline values: CDR1 SQVTM, CDR2 ANQGSEA. CDR3 loop: CSVDRFGQTGSGELFF. Here the CDR3 DNA reads TGCAGCGTTGATCGATTTGGACAGACAGGTTCCGGGGAGCTGTTTTTT.

CDR3 DNA sequence: TGTGCCAGCAGCTTACGCGGGACTCTCTCCTACGAGCAGTACTTC. Residues: CASSLRGTLSYEQYF. This sequence joins TRBV11-2 and TRBJ2-7, with a possible D match to TRBD2 (6 bases). CDR1 and CDR2 from the germline V gene are SGHAT and FQNNGV. The length of the CDR3 is 15 residues. V lost 2 bases to trimming and J lost 0 bases, with 11 bases between them.

This chain joins TRBV9 and TRBJ2-5, with 7 bases that match TRBD1. This CDR3 has 15 residues. The V and J ends lost 6 bases and 7 bases, in that order; junction bases with no gene match: 15. CDR1 is SGDLS and CDR2 is YYNGEE in the germline V gene. CDR3 sequence: CASTTGTAAWATQYF. The CDR3 DNA sequence: TGTGCCAGCACCACAGGGACAGCCGCCTGGGCGACCCAGTACTTC. Complete variable domain (other parts from reference TRBV9 and TRBJ2-5): DSGVTQTPKHLITATGQRVTLRCSPRSGDLSVYWYQQSLDQGLQFLIQYYNGEERAKGNILERFSAQQFPDLHSELNLSSLELGDSALYFCASTTGTAAWATQYFGPGTRLLVL.

The genes are TRBV6-2 or TRBV6-3 and TRBJ2-1; D is ambiguous. The V gene's germline CDR1 is MNHEY and CDR2 SVGEGT. V was clipped by 7 bases and J by 10 bases, with 14 bases between them. The CDR3 extends over 12 amino acids. CDR3 coding DNA: TGTGCCAGCAACCCATTGATGGGGGAGCAGTTCTTC. Its translation: CASNPLMGEQFF.

This clone was observed once. This chain joins TRBV7-2 and TRBJ2-1; D gene unclear. Germline V gene data show CDR1 as SGHTA and CDR2 as FQGNSA. The CDR3 consists of 15 residues. V was trimmed by 8 bases and J by 4 bases, leaving 18 bases between them. The CDR3 DNA sequence: TGTGCCAGCTGTGGTCCGCCCTACTCTTACAATGAGCAGTTCTTC. Protein sequence: CASCGPPYSYNEQFF.

This rearrangement joins TRBV6-6 to TRBJ2-2, with D perhaps given as TRBD1 or TRBD2 (5 bases each). This CDR3 is built from 16 residues. CDR1 and CDR2 (germline): MNHNY, SVGAGI (reference sequence). Trimming took off 4 bases at V and 0 bases at J, with 12 bases between the two ends. The CDR3 DNA reads as TGTGCCAGCAGTTCCCGGGACGGGTCGAACACCGGGGAGCTGTTTTTT. It codes for CASSSRDGSNTGELFF.

The rearrangement links TRBV15 to TRBJ1-2; no reliable D call. The CDR3 is 17 amino acids. In germline, CDR1 is LNHNV, CDR2 YYDKDF (reference sequence). V was cut by 0 bases and J by 0 bases, with 14 bases left in between. CDR3 protein: CATSRDRASNANYGYTF. CDR3 nucleotides: TGTGCCACCAGCAGAGATCGGGCATCTAATGCTAACTATGGCTACACCTTC.

V usage is TRBV28 and J usage is TRBJ2-7, with 9 bases aligning to TRBD1. The CDR3 spans 15 residues. Germline V CDR1 and CDR2: MDHEN, SYDVKM. Trimming at V came to 7 bases and at J to 3 bases, leaving 10 bases not matched to a gene. The CDR3 sequence: CASTRPGTGYYEQYF. The CDR3 DNA reads TGTGCCAGCACCCGCCCCGGGACAGGGTACTACGAGCAGTACTTC.

The J gene is TRBJ2-5, the V gene TRBV7-8; TRBD1 matches 7 bases. The germline CDR1 and CDR2 sequences are SGHVS and FQNEAQ. The CDR3 has 15 residues. J lost 2 bases, V lost 7 bases, and 10 bases had no gene match. CDR3 DNA: TGTGCCAGCACCAACCGGGACAGCCTGCAAGAGACCCAGTACTTC. Its translation: CASTNRDSLQETQYF. Full variable domain (rest looked up from reference TRBV7-8 and TRBJ2-5): GAGVSQSPRYKVAKRGQDVALRCDPISGHVSLFWYQQALGQGPEFLTYFQNEAQLDKSGLPSDRFFAERPEGSVSTLKIQRTQQEDSAVYLCASTNRDSLQETQYFGPGTRLLVL.

The rearrangement uses TRBV6-5 and TRBJ1-6, with 10 bases fitting TRBD1. The CDR3 has 16 amino acids. In germline, CDR1 is MNHEY, CDR2 SVGAGI. J was trimmed by 10 bases and V by 2 bases; bases with no gene match: 8. The CDR3 reads CASSYVEVTGGSPLHF. In DNA form, the CDR3 reads TGTGCCAGCAGTTACGTTGAAGTGACAGGGGGCTCACCCCTCCACTTT.

V gene TRBV5-4 combines with J gene TRBJ1-4, with D perhaps TRBD1 (5 bases). CDR1 SGHNT and CDR2 YYREEE come from the germline V gene (reference sequence). The germline V and J ends were trimmed by 5 bases and 8 bases, with 13 bases remaining between them. The CDR3 consists of 13 residues. The CDR3 sequence: CASRGEGSEKLFF. The DNA of the CDR3 is TGTGCCAGCAGGGGGGAGGGATCCGAAAAACTGTTTTTT.

The chain has TRBV15 and TRBJ2-3, with TRBD2 matching over 7 bases. The germline gives CDR1 LNHNV, CDR2 YYDKDF (reference sequence). This CDR3 comprises 15 residues. The trim removed 8 bases at V and 4 bases at J, leaving 12 bases unmatched. CDR3 amino acids: CATRRDSGSPDTQYF. CDR3 nucleotide sequence: TGTGCCACCCGTAGGGATAGCGGGTCGCCAGATACGCAGTATTTT.

The chain recombines TRBV29-1 with TRBJ2-1; the D is unclear. The CDR3 is 13 residues long. V lost 2 bases and J 7 bases, leaving 12 bases between the germline ends. Per the germline V gene, CDR1 is SQVTM and CDR2 is ANQGSEA. The CDR3 region has the DNA TGCAGCGTTGAATTCCCAGAAAAGAATGAGCAGTTCTTC. Residues: CSVEFPEKNEQFF.

J is TRBJ2-2 and V is TRBV6-5; TRBD2 matches 10 bases. V was pared by 0 bases and J by 5 bases, with 3 bases of the junction left unmatched. The germline CDR1 and CDR2 sequences are MNHEY and SVGAGI. The CDR3 has 16 amino acids. The CDR3 is CASSYSSSGSTGELFF. CDR3 DNA: TGTGCCAGCAGTTACTCTTCTAGCGGGAGTACCGGGGAGCTGTTTTTT.

This clone was detected once. The gene calls are TRBV9 and TRBJ2-5; D ambiguous. Trimming shortened V by 0 bases and J by 5 bases, and 17 bases separated the two germline ends. The CDR3 consists of 16 residues. Germline CDR1 is SGDLS and CDR2 is YYNGEE. CDR3 in amino acids: CASSVGEYRQTETQYF. CDR3 sequence (DNA): TGTGCCAGCAGCGTAGGAGAATACCGCCAGACCGAGACCCAGTACTTC.

This clone was detected only once. V usage is TRBV14 and J usage is TRBJ1-4; 11 bases are shared with TRBD1. This CDR3 is built from 17 residues. V shed 5 bases and J 6 bases; nucleotides not matched to a gene: 11. Germline assignment: CDR1 SGHDN and CDR2 FVKESK. The CDR3 loop is CASSSRDRGRIDEKLFF. In DNA form, the CDR3 reads TGTGCCAGCAGCTCCCGGGACAGGGGGAGAATCGATGAAAAACTGTTTTTT. Full variable domain (rest looked up from reference TRBV14 and TRBJ1-4): EAGVTQFPSHSVIEKGQTVTLRCDPISGHDNLYWYRRVMGKEIKFLLHFVKESKQDESGMPNNRFLAERTGGTYSTLKVQPAELEDSGVYFCASSSRDRGRIDEKLFFGSGTQLSVL.

The CDR3 DNA sequence: TGTGCCAGCAGTTCCTCAGACAGGGGGCCGATTCAGCCCCAGCATTTT. Protein product: CASSSSDRGPIQPQHF. The rearrangement links TRBV27 to TRBJ1-5; TRBD1 aligns across 10 bases. This CDR3 is 16 amino acids long. Trimming cost V 4 bases and J 6 bases; bases outside gene matches: 9. Germline assignment: CDR1 MNHEY and CDR2 SMNVEV (reference sequence).

V and J are TRBV12-3 or TRBV12-4 and TRBJ1-4; D gene ambiguous. Trimming cost V 5 bases and J 6 bases, with 10 bases left between them. The CDR3 covers 13 residues. CDR3 protein: CASSEYPDEKLFF. The DNA of the CDR3 is TGTGCCAGCAGTGAATACCCTGATGAAAAACTGTTTTTT.